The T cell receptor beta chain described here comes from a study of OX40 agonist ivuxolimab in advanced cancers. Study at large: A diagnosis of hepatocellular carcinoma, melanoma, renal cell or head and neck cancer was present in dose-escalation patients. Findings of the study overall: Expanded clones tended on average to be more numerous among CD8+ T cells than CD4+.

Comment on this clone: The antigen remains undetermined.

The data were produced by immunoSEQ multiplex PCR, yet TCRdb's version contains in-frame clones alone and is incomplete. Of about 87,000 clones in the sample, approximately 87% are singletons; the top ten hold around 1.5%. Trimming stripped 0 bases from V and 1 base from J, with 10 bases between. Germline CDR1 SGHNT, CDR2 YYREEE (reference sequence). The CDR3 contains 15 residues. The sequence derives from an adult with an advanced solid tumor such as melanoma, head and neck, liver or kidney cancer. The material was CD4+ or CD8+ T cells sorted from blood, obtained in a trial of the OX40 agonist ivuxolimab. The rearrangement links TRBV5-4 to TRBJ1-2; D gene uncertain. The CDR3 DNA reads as TGTGCCAGCAGCTTGGAGGGAGGGTTTAACTATGGCTACACCTTC. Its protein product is CASSLEGGFNYGYTF. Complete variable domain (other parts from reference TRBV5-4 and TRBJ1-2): ETGVTQSPTHLIKTRGQQVTLRCSSQSGHNTVSWYQQALGQGPQFIFQYYREEENGRGNFPPRFSGLQFPNYSSELNVNALELDDSALYLCASSLEGGFNYGYTFGSGTRLTVV.